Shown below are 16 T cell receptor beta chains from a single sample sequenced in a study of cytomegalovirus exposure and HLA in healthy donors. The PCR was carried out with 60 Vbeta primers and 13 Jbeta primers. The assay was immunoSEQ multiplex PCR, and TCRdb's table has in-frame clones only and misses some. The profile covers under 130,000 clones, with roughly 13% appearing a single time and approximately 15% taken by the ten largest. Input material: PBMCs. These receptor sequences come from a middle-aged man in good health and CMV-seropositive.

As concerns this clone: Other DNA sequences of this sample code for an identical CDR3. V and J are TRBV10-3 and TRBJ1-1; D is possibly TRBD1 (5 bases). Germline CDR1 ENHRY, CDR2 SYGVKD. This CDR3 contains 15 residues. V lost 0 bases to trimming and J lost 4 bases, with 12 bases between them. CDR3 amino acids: CAISESTGESTEAFF. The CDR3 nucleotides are TGTGCCATCAGTGAGTCGACGGGGGAATCCACTGAAGCTTTCTTT.

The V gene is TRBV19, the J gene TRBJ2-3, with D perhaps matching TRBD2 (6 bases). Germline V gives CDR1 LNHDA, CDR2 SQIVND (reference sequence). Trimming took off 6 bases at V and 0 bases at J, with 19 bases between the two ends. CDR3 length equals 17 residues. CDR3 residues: CASSPLHLATSTDTQYF. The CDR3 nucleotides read TGTGCCAGTAGCCCCCTCCACCTAGCGACTAGCACAGATACGCAGTATTTT.

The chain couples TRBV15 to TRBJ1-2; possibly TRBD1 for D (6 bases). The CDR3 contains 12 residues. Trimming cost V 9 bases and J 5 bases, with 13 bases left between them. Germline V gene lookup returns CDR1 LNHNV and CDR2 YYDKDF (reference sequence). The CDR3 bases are TGTGCCACGCAACAGGGAGGGTATGGCTACACCTTC. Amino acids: CATQQGGYGYTF.

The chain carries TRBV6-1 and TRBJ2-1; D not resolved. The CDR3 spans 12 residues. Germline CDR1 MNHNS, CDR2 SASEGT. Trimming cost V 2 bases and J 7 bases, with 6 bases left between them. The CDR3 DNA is TGTGCCAGCAGTGAATCGGTTAATGAGCAGTTCTTC. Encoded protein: CASSESVNEQFF.

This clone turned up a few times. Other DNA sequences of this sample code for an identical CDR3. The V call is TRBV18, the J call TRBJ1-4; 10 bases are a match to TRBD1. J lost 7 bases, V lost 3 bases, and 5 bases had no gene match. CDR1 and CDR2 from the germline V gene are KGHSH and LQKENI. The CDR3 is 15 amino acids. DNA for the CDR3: TGTGCCAGCTCACCGCCGGGACAGGGGCTTGAAAAACTGTTTTTT. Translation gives CASSPPGQGLEKLFF.

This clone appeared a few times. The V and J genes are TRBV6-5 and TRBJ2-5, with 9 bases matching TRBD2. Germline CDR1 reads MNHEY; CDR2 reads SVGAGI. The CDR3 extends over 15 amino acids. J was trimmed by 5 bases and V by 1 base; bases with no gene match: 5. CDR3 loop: CASSYYSGSGETQYF. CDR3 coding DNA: TGTGCCAGCAGTTACTATAGCGGGAGTGGGGAGACCCAGTACTTC.

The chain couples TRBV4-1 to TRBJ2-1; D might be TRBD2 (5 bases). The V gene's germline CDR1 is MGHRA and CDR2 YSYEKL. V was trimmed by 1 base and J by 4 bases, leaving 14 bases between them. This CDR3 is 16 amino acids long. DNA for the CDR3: TGCGCCAGCAGCCAAGGTCCAGCGGAGACATACAATGAGCAGTTCTTC. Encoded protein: CASSQGPAETYNEQFF.

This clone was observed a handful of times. The chain's CDR3 is CASSYRNTEAFF. DNA for the CDR3: TGTGCCAGTAGTTACAGGAACACTGAAGCTTTCTTT. The chain combines TRBV19 with TRBJ1-1; D is unclear. With 5 bases removed from V and 1 base from J, the gap between germline ends came to 5 bases. The V gene's germline CDR1 is LNHDA and CDR2 SQIVND (reference sequence). The CDR3 length is 12 residues.

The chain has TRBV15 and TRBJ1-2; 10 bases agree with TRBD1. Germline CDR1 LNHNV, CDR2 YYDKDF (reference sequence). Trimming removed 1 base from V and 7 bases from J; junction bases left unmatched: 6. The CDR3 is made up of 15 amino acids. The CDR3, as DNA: TGTGCCACCAGCAGAGGGACAGGGGGTGGTGGTGGCTACACCTTC. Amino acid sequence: CATSRGTGGGGGYTF.

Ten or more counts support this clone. The CDR3 spells CASGLSLHPMARGRHSYEQYF. CDR3 nucleotide sequence: TGTGCTAGTGGTTTGTCCCTCCACCCCATGGCCAGGGGGCGCCACTCCTACGAGCAGTACTTC. The rearrangement joins TRBV12-5 to TRBJ2-7, with 8 nucleotides matching TRBD1. The CDR3 sequence is 21 residues long. Germline CDR1 LGHNT, CDR2 FRNRAP. V was pared by 2 bases and J by 0 bases, with 21 bases of the junction left unmatched.

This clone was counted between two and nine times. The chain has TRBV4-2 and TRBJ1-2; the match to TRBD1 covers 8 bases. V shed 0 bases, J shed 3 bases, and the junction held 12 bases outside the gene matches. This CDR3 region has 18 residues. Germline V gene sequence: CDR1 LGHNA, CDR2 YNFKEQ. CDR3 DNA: TGTGCCAGCAGCCAAGATATAGTCCAGGGGGCTTTGGACTATGGCTACACCTTC. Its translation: CASSQDIVQGALDYGYTF.

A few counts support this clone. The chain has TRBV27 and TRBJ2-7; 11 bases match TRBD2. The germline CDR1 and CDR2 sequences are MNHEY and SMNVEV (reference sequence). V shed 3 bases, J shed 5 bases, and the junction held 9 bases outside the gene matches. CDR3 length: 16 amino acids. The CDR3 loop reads CASSFYTSGSRHEQYF. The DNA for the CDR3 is TGTGCCAGCAGTTTCTACACTAGCGGGAGTCGCCACGAGCAGTACTTC.

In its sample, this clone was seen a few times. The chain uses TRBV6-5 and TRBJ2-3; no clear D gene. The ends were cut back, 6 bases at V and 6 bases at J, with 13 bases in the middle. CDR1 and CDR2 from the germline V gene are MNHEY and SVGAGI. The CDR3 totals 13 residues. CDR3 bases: TGTGCCAGCAGCCCGGTCGGGTCGGATACGCAGTATTTT. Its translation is CASSPVGSDTQYF.

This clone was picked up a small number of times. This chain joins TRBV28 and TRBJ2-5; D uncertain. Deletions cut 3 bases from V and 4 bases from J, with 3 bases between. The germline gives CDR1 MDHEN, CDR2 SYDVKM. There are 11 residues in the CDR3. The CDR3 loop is CASSFRETQYF. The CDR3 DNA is TGTGCCAGCAGTTTCCGAGAGACCCAGTACTTC.

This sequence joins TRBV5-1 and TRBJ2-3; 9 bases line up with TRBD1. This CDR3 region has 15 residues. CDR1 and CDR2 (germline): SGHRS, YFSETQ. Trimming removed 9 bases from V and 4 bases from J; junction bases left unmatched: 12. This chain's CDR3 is CATRVGTGYSDTQYF. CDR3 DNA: TGCGCCACCCGGGTGGGGACAGGGTATTCAGATACGCAGTATTTT.

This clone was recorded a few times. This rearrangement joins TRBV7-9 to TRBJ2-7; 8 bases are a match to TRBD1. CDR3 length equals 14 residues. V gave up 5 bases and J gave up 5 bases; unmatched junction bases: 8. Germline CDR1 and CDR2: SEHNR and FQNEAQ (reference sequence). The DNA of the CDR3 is TGTGCCAGCAGCCCGACCCCAGGGGGCCACGAGCAGTACTTC. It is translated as CASSPTPGGHEQYF. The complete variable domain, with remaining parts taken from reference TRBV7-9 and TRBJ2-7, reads DTGVSQNPRHKITKRGQNVTFRCDPISEHNRLYWYRQTLGQGPEFLTYFQNEAQLEKSRLLSDRFSAERPKGSFSTLEIQRTEQGDSAMYLCASSPTPGGHEQYFGPGTRLTVT.